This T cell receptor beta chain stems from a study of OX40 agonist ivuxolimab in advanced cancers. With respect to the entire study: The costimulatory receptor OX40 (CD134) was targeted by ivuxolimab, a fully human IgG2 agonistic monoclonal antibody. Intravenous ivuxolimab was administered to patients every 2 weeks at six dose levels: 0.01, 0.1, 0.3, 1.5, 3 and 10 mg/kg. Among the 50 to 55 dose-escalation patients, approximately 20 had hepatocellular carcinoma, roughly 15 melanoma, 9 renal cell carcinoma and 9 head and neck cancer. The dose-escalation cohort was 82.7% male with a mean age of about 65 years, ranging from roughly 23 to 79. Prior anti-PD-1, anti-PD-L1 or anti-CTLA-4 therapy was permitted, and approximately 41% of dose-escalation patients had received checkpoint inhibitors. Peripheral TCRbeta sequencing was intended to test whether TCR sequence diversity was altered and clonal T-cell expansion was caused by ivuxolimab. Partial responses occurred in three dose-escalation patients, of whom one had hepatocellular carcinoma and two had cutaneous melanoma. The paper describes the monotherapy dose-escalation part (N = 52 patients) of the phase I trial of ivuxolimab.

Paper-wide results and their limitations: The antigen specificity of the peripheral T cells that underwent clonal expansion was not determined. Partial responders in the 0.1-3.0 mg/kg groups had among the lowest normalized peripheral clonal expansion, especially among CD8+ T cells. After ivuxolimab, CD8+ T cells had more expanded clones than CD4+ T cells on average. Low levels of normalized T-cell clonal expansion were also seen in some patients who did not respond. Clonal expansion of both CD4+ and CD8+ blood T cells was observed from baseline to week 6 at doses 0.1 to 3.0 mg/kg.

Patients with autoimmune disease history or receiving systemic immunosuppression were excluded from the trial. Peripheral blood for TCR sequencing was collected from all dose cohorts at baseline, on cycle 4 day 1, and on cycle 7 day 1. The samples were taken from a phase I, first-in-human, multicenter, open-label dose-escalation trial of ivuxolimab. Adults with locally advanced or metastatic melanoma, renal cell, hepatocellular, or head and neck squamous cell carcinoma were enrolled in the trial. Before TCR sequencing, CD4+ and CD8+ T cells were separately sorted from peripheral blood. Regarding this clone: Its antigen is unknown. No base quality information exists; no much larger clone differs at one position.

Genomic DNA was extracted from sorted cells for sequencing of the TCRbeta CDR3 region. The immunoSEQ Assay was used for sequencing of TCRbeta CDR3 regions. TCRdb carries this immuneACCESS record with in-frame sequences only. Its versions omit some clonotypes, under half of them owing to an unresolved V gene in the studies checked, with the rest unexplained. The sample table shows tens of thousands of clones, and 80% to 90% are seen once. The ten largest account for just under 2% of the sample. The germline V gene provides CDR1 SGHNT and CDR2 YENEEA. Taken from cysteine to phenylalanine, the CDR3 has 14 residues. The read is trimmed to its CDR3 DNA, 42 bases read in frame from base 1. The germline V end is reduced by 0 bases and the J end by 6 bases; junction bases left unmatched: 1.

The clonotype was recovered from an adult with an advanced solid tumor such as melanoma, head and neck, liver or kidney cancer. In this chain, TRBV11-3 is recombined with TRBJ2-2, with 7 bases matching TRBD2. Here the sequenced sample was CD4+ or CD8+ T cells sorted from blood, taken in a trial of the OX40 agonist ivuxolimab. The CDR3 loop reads CASSLDRGAGELFF. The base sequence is TGTGCCAGCAGCTTAGATCGGGGGGCCGGGGAGCTGTTTTTT.